This T cell receptor (beta chain) is drawn from a study of shared clonotypes between healthy human individuals. For the study at large: Donors consisted of two women and three men between 18 and 49. Study-wide results and limits: What rarefaction showed was incomplete sorted-subset sequencing despite large depth.

The assay was run at deep level. The authors distributed each subset's genomic DNA evenly over several immunoSEQ plates. Assay used: immunoSEQ multiplex PCR; TCRdb lists only in-frame clones, some missing. The repertoire holds 800,000 to 1,200,000 clones, with around three quarters as singletons. This clone was seen only once. Antigen: not known. Other DNA sequences in the sample encode the same CDR3. With 4 bases removed from V and 5 bases from J, the gap between germline ends came to 8 bases. CDR3 length: 12 residues. The germline gives CDR1 SNHLY, CDR2 FYNNEI. Sequencing input: memory CD4+ T cells from PBMCs. Described subset: CD45RA-negative fraction. V is TRBV2 and J is TRBJ2-5; D is unresolved. The TCR comes from a man aged 18 to 29 in good health. Some clones in this sample may be carry-over from other donors' samples. The CDR3 DNA reads TGTGCCAGCAGTGTTGGCAGGGAGACCCAGTACTTC. Amino acid sequence: CASSVGRETQYF.